These T cell receptor beta chains were read from a single sample in a study of a mutant IDH1 vaccine in newly diagnosed glioma. Using immunoSEQ multiplex PCR, the repertoire was profiled, and TCRdb retains in-frame clones only, with some absent. Here the sample spans about 59,000 clones, about nine tenths being singletons. The source material was PBMCs, sampled from a glioma patient treated with radiotherapy, temozolomide or both. Receptors were obtained from a man in his forties or fifties with glioma. CDR3s include the opening cysteine and the closing phenylalanine or tryptophan. A D gene is named only where the DNA matches it firmly. Only some rows state a clone size, as once, few, many or a class for expanded clones.

clone size: .; D gene: TRBD1; J gene: TRBJ1-4; V gene: TRBV15; CDR3 protein: CATSKRDSPNEKLFF; CDR3 DNA: TGTGCCACCAGCAAGAGGGACAGCCCTAATGAAAAACTGTTTTTT
clone size: .; D gene: .; J gene: TRBJ2-3; V gene: TRBV10-1; CDR3 protein: CASRSGPRDTQYF; CDR3 DNA: TGCGCCAGCAGATCCGGACCCCGGGATACGCAGTATTTT
clone size: .; D gene: TRBD1; J gene: TRBJ2-7; V gene: TRBV7-6; CDR3 protein: CASSRGGQGAYEQYF; CDR3 DNA: TGTGCCAGCAGCCGGGGTGGACAGGGGGCCTACGAGCAGTACTTC
clone size: .; D gene: .; J gene: TRBJ2-3; V gene: TRBV29-1; CDR3 protein: CSGDTPTDTQYF; CDR3 DNA: TGCAGCGGGGACACCCCCACAGATACGCAGTATTTT
clone size: once; D gene: .; J gene: TRBJ2-7; V gene: TRBV2; CDR3 protein: CASSLGVEQYF; CDR3 DNA: TGTGCCAGCAGTCTCGGGGTCGAGCAGTACTTC
clone size: .; D gene: .; J gene: TRBJ1-2; V gene: TRBV7-2; CDR3 protein: CASSNRQASGYTF; CDR3 DNA: TGTGCCAGCAGCAATCGACAGGCCTCTGGCTACACCTTC
clone size: .; D gene: .; J gene: TRBJ1-4; V gene: TRBV29-1; CDR3 protein: CSVADGTGNEKLFF; CDR3 DNA: TGCAGCGTCGCGGACGGCACTGGTAATGAAAAACTGTTTTTT
clone size: few; D gene: .; J gene: TRBJ1-1; V gene: TRBV6-5; CDR3 protein: CASRGRNTEAFF; CDR3 DNA: TGTGCCAGCAGAGGCCGGAACACTGAAGCTTTCTTT
clone size: once; D gene: TRBD1; J gene: TRBJ1-2; V gene: TRBV28; CDR3 protein: CASRNGGRPGQGYGYTF; CDR3 DNA: TGTGCCAGCAGAAATGGGGGCAGACCGGGACAGGGTTATGGCTACACCTTC
clone size: .; D gene: TRBD2; J gene: TRBJ2-5; V gene: TRBV11-2; CDR3 protein: CASSSPLAGPKETQYF; CDR3 DNA: TGTGCCAGCAGCTCCCCCCTAGCGGGGCCTAAAGAGACCCAGTACTTC
clone size: .; D gene: TRBD1; J gene: TRBJ2-4; V gene: TRBV19; CDR3 protein: CASSQRTGVVIQYF; CDR3 DNA: TGTGCCAGTAGTCAACGGACAGGGGTGGTCATTCAGTACTTC
clone size: .; D gene: TRBD1; J gene: TRBJ1-2; V gene: TRBV29-1; CDR3 protein: CSVPGQGSGYTF; CDR3 DNA: TGCAGCGTTCCGGGACAGGGAAGCGGCTACACCTTC
clone size: .; D gene: .; J gene: TRBJ1-6; V gene: TRBV9; CDR3 protein: CASSDGQRNSPLHF; CDR3 DNA: TGTGCCAGCAGCGATGGACAAAGGAATTCACCCCTCCACTTT
clone size: .; D gene: TRBD1; J gene: TRBJ2-3; V gene: TRBV30; CDR3 protein: CAWSVQGGRGRGDTQYF; CDR3 DNA: TGTGCCTGGAGTGTACAGGGGGGCAGGGGGCGCGGAGATACGCAGTATTTT
clone size: .; D gene: .; J gene: TRBJ1-1; V gene: TRBV2; CDR3 protein: CASSEAGPNTEAFF; CDR3 DNA: TGTGCCAGCAGTGAGGCGGGGCCGAACACTGAAGCTTTCTTT
clone size: .; D gene: .; J gene: TRBJ2-2; V gene: TRBV7-6; CDR3 protein: CASSLAGDGELFF; CDR3 DNA: TGTGCCAGCAGCTTAGCAGGGGACGGGGAGCTGTTTTTT
clone size: .; D gene: .; J gene: TRBJ2-5; V gene: TRBV11-2; CDR3 protein: CASSLVETQYF; CDR3 DNA: TGTGCCAGCAGCTTGGTAGAGACCCAGTACTTC
clone size: .; D gene: TRBD2; J gene: TRBJ2-1; V gene: TRBV29-1; CDR3 protein: CSVEGAGSSYNEQFF; CDR3 DNA: TGCAGCGTTGAAGGAGCGGGAAGCTCCTACAATGAGCAGTTCTTC
clone size: .; D gene: TRBD1; J gene: TRBJ1-4; V gene: TRBV18; CDR3 protein: CASSSRDRVDEKLFF; CDR3 DNA: TGTGCCAGCTCATCACGAGACAGGGTGGACGAAAAACTGTTTTTT
clone size: .; D gene: TRBD1; J gene: TRBJ1-2; V gene: TRBV5-4; CDR3 protein: CASSLNRGLTGDGYTF; CDR3 DNA: TGTGCCAGCAGCTTGAATAGGGGGCTTACGGGTGATGGCTACACCTTC
clone size: .; D gene: TRBD1; J gene: TRBJ1-1; V gene: TRBV5-1; CDR3 protein: CASSHQGVFNTEAFF; CDR3 DNA: TGCGCCAGCAGCCACCAGGGGGTTTTTAACACTGAAGCTTTCTTT
clone size: .; D gene: .; J gene: TRBJ1-1; V gene: TRBV5-6; CDR3 protein: CASSPNRRNTEAFF; CDR3 DNA: TGTGCCAGCAGCCCGAACAGAAGGAACACTGAAGCTTTCTTT
clone size: .; D gene: .; J gene: TRBJ2-3; V gene: TRBV5-1; CDR3 protein: CASSLENPSTDTQYF; CDR3 DNA: TGCGCCAGCAGCTTGGAAAATCCTAGCACAGATACGCAGTATTTT
clone size: .; D gene: .; J gene: TRBJ1-4; V gene: TRBV7-9; CDR3 protein: CASSLMFGFGEELFF; CDR3 DNA: TGTGCCAGCAGCTTGATGTTCGGTTTCGGGGAAGAACTGTTTTTT
clone size: .; D gene: .; J gene: TRBJ2-1; V gene: TRBV7-2; CDR3 protein: CASSIGGVGVNEQFF; CDR3 DNA: TGTGCCAGCAGCATAGGGGGAGTGGGGGTAAATGAGCAGTTCTTC
clone size: .; D gene: .; J gene: TRBJ2-5; V gene: TRBV5-5; CDR3 protein: CASSIPSDRTQETQYF; CDR3 DNA: TGTGCCAGCAGCATCCCTTCTGACAGGACACAAGAGACCCAGTACTTC
clone size: .; D gene: .; J gene: TRBJ2-5; V gene: TRBV6-1; CDR3 protein: CASSGLSWTQYF; CDR3 DNA: TGTGCCAGCAGTGGCCTCTCTTGGACCCAGTACTTC
clone size: .; D gene: .; J gene: TRBJ1-1; V gene: TRBV7-8; CDR3 protein: CASSFDINTEAFF; CDR3 DNA: TGTGCCAGCAGCTTTGACATTAACACTGAAGCTTTCTTT
clone size: .; D gene: TRBD2; J gene: TRBJ2-1; V gene: TRBV19; CDR3 protein: CASSIGTSGSYNEQFF; CDR3 DNA: TGTGCCAGTAGTATCGGGACTAGCGGGAGCTACAATGAGCAGTTCTTC
clone size: .; D gene: TRBD1; J gene: TRBJ1-5; V gene: TRBV5-6; CDR3 protein: CASRLGGQGDQPQHF; CDR3 DNA: TGTGCCAGCCGCCTGGGGGGACAGGGGGATCAGCCCCAGCATTTT
clone size: .; D gene: .; J gene: TRBJ2-7; V gene: TRBV10-3; CDR3 protein: CATRGNLEQYF; CDR3 DNA: TGTGCCACAAGGGGGAACCTGGAGCAGTACTTC
clone size: few; D gene: .; J gene: TRBJ2-7; V gene: TRBV7-2; CDR3 protein: CASSLSASTYEQYF; CDR3 DNA: TGTGCCAGCAGCCTCAGCGCAAGCACCTACGAGCAGTACTTC
clone size: .; D gene: .; J gene: TRBJ1-3; V gene: TRBV9; CDR3 protein: CASSVGGRENTIYF; CDR3 DNA: TGTGCCAGCAGCGTAGGGGGAAGAGAAAACACCATATATTTT
clone size: .; D gene: .; J gene: TRBJ1-5; V gene: TRBV6-6; CDR3 protein: CASSADDQPQHF; CDR3 DNA: TGTGCCAGCAGTGCCGATGATCAGCCCCAGCATTTT
clone size: .; D gene: .; J gene: TRBJ1-4; V gene: TRBV5-1; CDR3 protein: CASSLGWDGTTNEKLFF; CDR3 DNA: TGCGCCAGCAGTCTCGGATGGGACGGAACAACTAATGAAAAACTGTTTTTT
clone size: .; D gene: .; J gene: TRBJ2-7; V gene: TRBV7-2; CDR3 protein: CASSRTLSPSEQYF; CDR3 DNA: TGTGCCAGCAGCCGGACCCTTTCTCCCTCCGAGCAGTACTTC
clone size: once; D gene: .; J gene: TRBJ2-7; V gene: TRBV7-9; CDR3 protein: CASSFGSSYEQYF; CDR3 DNA: TGTGCCAGCAGCTTCGGTAGCTCCTACGAGCAGTACTTC
clone size: .; D gene: .; J gene: TRBJ1-4; V gene: TRBV6-5; CDR3 protein: CASSYSPRATNEKLFF; CDR3 DNA: TGTGCCAGCAGTTACTCGCCCAGGGCAACTAATGAAAAACTGTTTTTT
clone size: .; D gene: TRBD1; J gene: TRBJ1-2; V gene: TRBV5-1; CDR3 protein: CASSSQDRANYGYTF; CDR3 DNA: TGCGCCAGCAGCAGCCAGGACAGGGCAAACTATGGCTACACCTTC
clone size: .; D gene: .; J gene: TRBJ2-2; V gene: TRBV27; CDR3 protein: CASSLGDTGELFF; CDR3 DNA: TGTGCCAGCAGTTTAGGGGACACCGGGGAGCTGTTTTTT
clone size: .; D gene: .; J gene: TRBJ2-6; V gene: TRBV6-6; CDR3 protein: CASRSNSGANVLTF; CDR3 DNA: TGTGCCAGCAGATCCAACTCTGGGGCCAACGTCCTGACTTTC
clone size: .; D gene: TRBD1; J gene: TRBJ1-3; V gene: TRBV28; CDR3 protein: CASSFRGLRNTIYF; CDR3 DNA: TGTGCCAGCAGTTTCAGGGGGCTGAGAAACACCATATATTTT
clone size: .; D gene: .; J gene: TRBJ2-7; V gene: TRBV5-4; CDR3 protein: CASSPGGREQYF; CDR3 DNA: TGTGCCAGCAGCCCCGGGGGACGCGAGCAGTACTTC
clone size: once; D gene: .; J gene: TRBJ1-6; V gene: TRBV6-5; CDR3 protein: CASSRGVVQNSPLHF; CDR3 DNA: TGTGCCAGCAGTAGGGGGGTTGTCCAAAATTCACCCCTCCACTTT
clone size: few; D gene: .; J gene: TRBJ1-5; V gene: TRBV30; CDR3 protein: CAWATGLDQPQHF; CDR3 DNA: TGTGCCTGGGCGACAGGCTTAGATCAGCCCCAGCATTTT
clone size: .; D gene: .; J gene: TRBJ1-4; V gene: TRBV11-2; CDR3 protein: CASSFSADRTNEKLFF; CDR3 DNA: TGTGCCAGCAGCTTCTCTGCCGACAGAACTAATGAAAAACTGTTTTTT
clone size: .; D gene: .; J gene: TRBJ1-5; V gene: TRBV18; CDR3 protein: CASSPTDSNQPQHF; CDR3 DNA: TGTGCCAGCTCACCAACAGATAGCAATCAGCCCCAGCATTTT
clone size: .; D gene: .; J gene: TRBJ1-6; V gene: TRBV6-6; CDR3 protein: CASRASRQANNSPLHF; CDR3 DNA: TGTGCCAGCAGGGCGAGTCGACAGGCTAATAATTCACCCCTCCACTTT
clone size: .; D gene: TRBD2; J gene: TRBJ2-2; V gene: TRBV7-9; CDR3 protein: CASSSTSGGANTGELFF; CDR3 DNA: TGTGCCAGCAGCTCTACTAGCGGGGGGGCGAACACCGGGGAGCTGTTTTTT
clone size: .; D gene: TRBD1; J gene: TRBJ1-4; V gene: TRBV7-9; CDR3 protein: CASSLRRTGRTNEKLFF; CDR3 DNA: TGTGCCAGCAGCTTACGAAGGACAGGGAGGACTAATGAAAAACTGTTTTTT
clone size: .; D gene: TRBD1; J gene: TRBJ2-7; V gene: TRBV18; CDR3 protein: CASSLRTTGVRGSVNF; CDR3 DNA: TGTGCCAGCTCACTAAGAACTACAGGGGTCCGCGGGTCGGTCAACTTC
clone size: .; D gene: TRBD1; J gene: TRBJ2-7; V gene: TRBV27; CDR3 protein: CASSSPDRVYEQYF; CDR3 DNA: TGTGCCAGCAGTTCCCCGGACAGGGTCTACGAGCAGTACTTC